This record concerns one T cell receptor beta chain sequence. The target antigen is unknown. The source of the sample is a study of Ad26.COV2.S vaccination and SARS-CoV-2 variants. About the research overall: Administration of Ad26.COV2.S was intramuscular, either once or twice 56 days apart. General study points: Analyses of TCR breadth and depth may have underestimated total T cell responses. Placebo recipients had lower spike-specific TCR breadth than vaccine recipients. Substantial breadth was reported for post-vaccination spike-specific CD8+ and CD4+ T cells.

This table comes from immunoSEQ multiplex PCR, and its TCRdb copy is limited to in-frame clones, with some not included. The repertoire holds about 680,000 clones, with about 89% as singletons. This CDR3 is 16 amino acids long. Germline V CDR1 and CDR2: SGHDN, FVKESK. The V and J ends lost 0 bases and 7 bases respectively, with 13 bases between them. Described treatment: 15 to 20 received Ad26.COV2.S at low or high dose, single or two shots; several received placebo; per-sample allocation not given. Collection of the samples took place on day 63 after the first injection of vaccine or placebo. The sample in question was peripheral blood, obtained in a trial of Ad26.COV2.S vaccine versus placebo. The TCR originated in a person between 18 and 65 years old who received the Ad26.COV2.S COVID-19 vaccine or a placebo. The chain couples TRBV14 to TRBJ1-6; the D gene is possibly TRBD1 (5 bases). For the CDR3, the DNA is TGTGCCAGCAGCCAAGATAGGGGCGCCTGGAATTCACCCCTCCACTTT. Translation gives CASSQDRGAWNSPLHF.